These 20 T cell receptor beta chains came from one sample sequenced in a study of vaccination and CD4 T cells after COVID-19. No antigen has been assigned to these receptors. With the Oncomine TCR Beta short-read assay, DNA from cultured CD4+ T cells was sequenced. CD4+ T cells were cultured, and genomic DNA was extracted from them. TCRdb reanalysed the PCR reads using MiXCR and keeps one entry per CDR3 protein. The sample yields under 8,000 distinct CDR3 sequences, 25% to 35% seen once. Treatment here: approximately 10-day PBMC culture with coronavirus spike peptide pools or control peptides (ViraFEST assay). Gathering of the CD4+ T cells, from the unexposed donor, took place before the COVID-19 pandemic (2011-2018). The sample taken for sequencing was CD4+ T cells from blood, cultured in vitro. Every receptor here comes from a human donor in good health.

The chain couples TRBV6-2 or TRBV6-3 to TRBJ1-1; tentatively, D is TRBD1 (6 bases). The V gene's germline CDR1 is MNHEY and CDR2 SVGEGT. The CDR3 covers 11 residues. Trimming took off 6 bases at V and 11 bases at J, with 13 bases between the two ends. The CDR3 DNA follows: TGTGCCAGCAGGATCACAGGGAGCGCTTTCTTT. Amino acids: CASRITGSAFF.

This clonotype has only one observation. This rearrangement joins TRBV5-4 to TRBJ2-5; no clear D. Trimming pared 2 bases from V and 2 bases from J, leaving 7 bases between. CDR1 and CDR2 from the germline V gene are SGHNT and YYREEE (reference sequence). This CDR3 contains 13 residues. The CDR3 region has the DNA TGTGCCAGCAGCTTAATCGGTCAAGAGACCCAGTACTTC. Protein sequence: CASSLIGQETQYF.

The chain couples TRBV6-1 to TRBJ1-1; D possibly corresponds to TRBD1 (6 bases). The CDR3 runs to 13 residues. The V end lost 5 bases, the J end lost 5 bases, and 12 bases lay between the germline ends. Germline CDR1 reads MNHNS; CDR2 reads SASEGT. Here the CDR3 reads CASSRGGGTEAFF. The CDR3 bases are TGTGCCAGCAGTAGAGGGGGGGGGACTGAAGCTTTCTTT.

This clonotype was counted a few times. V and J are TRBV27 and TRBJ2-3; no firm D call. Deletions cut 2 bases from V and 6 bases from J, with 9 bases between. Germline CDR1 is MNHEY and CDR2 is SMNVEV (reference sequence). The CDR3 runs to 13 residues. The CDR3 spells CASSLLPPDTQYF. CDR3 in DNA: TGTGCCAGCAGTTTACTTCCCCCGGATACGCAGTATTTT.

The chain joins TRBV20-1 to TRBJ2-1, with D uncertain. V was shortened by 1 base and J by 5 bases, with 12 bases between the two germline ends. This CDR3 comprises 14 residues. In germline, CDR1 is DFQATT, CDR2 SNEGSKA (reference sequence). CDR3 DNA: TGCAGTGCTAGAGTGGCTAGACGTCACAATGAGCAGTTCTTC. This codes for CSARVARRHNEQFF.

This clonotype has a handful of counts. The genes are TRBV20-1 and TRBJ2-2; the D is unclear. The CDR3 runs to 13 residues. Per the germline V gene, CDR1 is DFQATT and CDR2 is SNEGSKA (reference sequence). V gave up 6 bases and J gave up 3 bases, with 11 bases separating them. CDR3 coding DNA: TGCAGTGCCCCTCGTAGAGACACCGGGGAGCTGTTTTTT. Protein: CSAPRRDTGELFF.

Within the sample, this clonotype is medium-sized. The V and J genes are TRBV20-1 and TRBJ2-5; D is perhaps TRBD1 (5 bases). The ends were cut back, 0 bases at V and 5 bases at J, with 10 bases in the middle. This CDR3 is built from 13 residues. Germline CDR1 and CDR2: DFQATT and SNEGSKA (reference sequence). This chain's CDR3 is CSARDPGPETQYF. As DNA, the CDR3 is TGCAGTGCTAGAGATCCAGGGCCGGAGACCCAGTACTTC.

This clonotype was seen more than once but under ten times. The chain joins TRBV7-8 to TRBJ2-3; unclear D gene. Trimming shortened V by 5 bases and J by 6 bases, and 12 bases separated the two germline ends. CDR1 is SGHVS and CDR2 is FQNEAQ in the germline V gene. The CDR3 contains 13 residues. The DNA of the CDR3 is TGTGCCAGCAGCCCCCCCCGCGCGGATACGCAGTATTTT. Its protein is CASSPPRADTQYF.

The V call is TRBV20-1, the J call TRBJ2-7; perhaps D is TRBD1 or TRBD2 (5 bases each). Germline CDR1 is DFQATT and CDR2 is SNEGSKA (reference sequence). The CDR3 sequence is 9 residues long. V lost 4 bases to trimming and J lost 9 bases, with 7 bases between them. The CDR3 sequence: CSANGTQYF. The CDR3 nucleotides read TGCAGTGCTAACGGGACGCAGTACTTC.

This clonotype was detected a few times. The V gene is TRBV11-2, the J gene TRBJ2-7; tentatively, D is TRBD2 (5 bases). V was shortened by 3 bases and J by 5 bases, with 14 bases between the two germline ends. Germline V gene data show CDR1 as SGHAT and CDR2 as FQNNGV. The CDR3 totals 14 residues. In nucleotides, the CDR3 is TGTGCCAGCAGCTTTGAGGGTGGGTCCAACGAGCAGTACTTC. It is translated as CASSFEGGSNEQYF.

V is TRBV20-1 and J is TRBJ1-1, with D possibly TRBD1 on 5 matching bases. CDR3 length equals 15 residues. Trimming removed 1 base at V and 2 bases at J, with 14 bases between. Germline V CDR1 and CDR2: DFQATT, SNEGSKA (reference sequence). CDR3 loop: CSARGAGGLNTEAFF. In DNA form, the CDR3 reads TGCAGTGCTAGAGGTGCGGGGGGACTTAACACTGAAGCTTTCTTT.

This clonotype was detected only a few times. This chain's CDR3 is CASRRNRGGDQPQHF. The CDR3 bases are TGTGCCAGCAGAAGGAACAGGGGGGGGGATCAGCCCCAGCATTTT. The V and J genes are TRBV6-1 and TRBJ1-5, with TRBD1 matching over 8 bases. In germline, CDR1 is MNHNS, CDR2 SASEGT. V was clipped by 6 bases and J by 5 bases; unmatched bases: 9. This CDR3 is built from 15 residues.

The J gene is TRBJ1-6, the V gene TRBV5-4; no definite D call. The length of the CDR3 is 14 residues. Trimming pared 0 bases from V and 6 bases from J, leaving 7 bases between. The germline V gene encodes CDR1 SGHNT and CDR2 YYREEE (reference sequence). The CDR3 DNA reads TGTGCCAGCAGCTTGGGGCAGGCTAATTCACCCCTCCACTTT. It specifies CASSLGQANSPLHF.

This clonotype was seen a single time. The genes are TRBV6-1 and TRBJ2-6, with D perhaps TRBD2 (6 bases). CDR3 size: 15 residues. CDR1 is MNHNS, CDR2 SASEGT, per germline. V lost 8 bases, J lost 3 bases, and 14 bases lay in between. CDR3 nucleotide sequence: TGTGCCAGCGCGGAGGGAGGAGGTGGGGCCAACGTCCTGACTTTC. Its translation is CASAEGGGGANVLTF.

This chain joins TRBV28 and TRBJ2-5, with D maybe TRBD2 (5 bases). The germline V gene has CDR1 MDHEN and CDR2 SYDVKM. V lost 5 bases to trimming and J lost 5 bases, with 9 bases between them. CDR3 length: 12 amino acids. Here the CDR3 reads CASSTEGETQYF. In nucleotides, the CDR3 is TGTGCCAGCAGTACAGAGGGCGAGACCCAGTACTTC.

This clonotype was found a few times. The rearrangement links TRBV7-2 to TRBJ1-2; 12 nucleotides match TRBD1. CDR3 length equals 17 residues. V shed 0 bases and J 8 bases; nucleotides not matched to a gene: 10. CDR1 and CDR2 (germline): SGHTA, FQGNSA. The CDR3 protein is CASSLARLGQGARGYTF. The CDR3 DNA is TGTGCCAGCAGCTTAGCGCGATTGGGACAGGGGGCACGAGGCTACACCTTC.

This clonotype showed up just once. V usage is TRBV28 and J usage is TRBJ2-2; D not certain. CDR1 is MDHEN and CDR2 is SYDVKM in the germline V gene. V lost 3 bases to trimming and J lost 1 base, with 9 bases between them. This CDR3 has 15 amino acids. The CDR3 spells CASSFQGKNTGELFF. The CDR3 nucleotides are TGTGCCAGCAGTTTCCAAGGCAAGAACACCGGGGAGCTGTTTTTT.

This chain links TRBV7-2 with TRBJ2-7; 7 bases are shared with TRBD2. Germline values: CDR1 SGHTA, CDR2 FQGNSA. CDR3 length: 16 amino acids. J gave up 3 bases and V 2 bases, and 10 bases lay outside the gene matches. In DNA form, the CDR3 reads TGTGCCAGCAGCTTATACGCCGTGGCTAGCGGCTACGAGCAGTACTTC. Its protein product is CASSLYAVASGYEQYF. Combining the CDR3 with reference TRBV7-2 and TRBJ2-7 gives the whole variable domain GAGVSQSPSNKVTEKGKDVELRCDPISGHTALYWYRQSLGQGLEFLIYFQGNSAPDKSGLPSDRFSAERTGGSVSTLTIQRTQQEDSAVYLCASSLYAVASGYEQYFGPGTRLTVT.

This clonotype occurred a few times. The J gene is TRBJ2-5, the V gene TRBV11-1; D gene uncertain. Germline V gene sequence: CDR1 SGHAT, CDR2 FQDESV (reference sequence). The V end was cut by 4 bases, the J end by 5 bases, with 8 bases between. The CDR3 is 12 amino acids. CDR3 loop: CASSYERETQYF. Here the CDR3 DNA reads TGTGCCAGCAGCTATGAGAGGGAGACCCAGTACTTC.

The chain links TRBV28 to TRBJ2-5, with D uncertain. The CDR3 length is 14 residues. CDR1 is MDHEN, CDR2 SYDVKM, per germline. Trimming took 5 bases from V and 5 from J, leaving 15 bases between them. The CDR3 spells CASSPTIRRETQYF. DNA of the CDR3: TGTGCCAGCAGTCCCACTATCCGCCGGGAGACCCAGTACTTC.